The 30 T cell receptor beta chains below were found in one sample sequenced in a study of neurological immune-mediated disorders. MiXCR was run by TCRdb on the 5' RACE reads, yielding one entry per CDR3 protein. Of some 68,000 distinct CDR3 sequences listed, roughly an eighth are singletons. This sample's time point: longitudinal time-point 1 (baseline). Sequencing was carried out using PBMCs. Receptors were obtained from a female donor with HTLV-1-associated myelopathy (HAM/TSP).

This clonotype was recorded many times. The chain is built from TRBV25-1 and TRBJ1-2; 7 bases match TRBD1. The CDR3 loop spans 15 amino acids. The V and J ends lost 7 bases and 4 bases, in that order; junction bases with no gene match: 12. Germline values: CDR1 MGHDK, CDR2 SYGVNS. Here the CDR3 DNA reads TGTGCCAGCACGCTATCCGGGACAGATTCCTATGGCTACACCTTC. Translated: CASTLSGTDSYGYTF.

This clonotype showed up many times. The CDR3 DNA reads TGCGCCAGCAGCCAAGAAAGGACACCCCCCGGGGAGCTGTTTTTT. It codes for CASSQERTPPGELFF. The genes are TRBV4-1 and TRBJ2-2; tentative D call: TRBD1 (5 bases). V lost 0 bases, J lost 6 bases, and 11 bases lay in between. Germline assignment: CDR1 MGHRA and CDR2 YSYEKL. The length of the CDR3 is 15 residues.

Many counts were recorded for this clonotype. V and J are TRBV7-9 and TRBJ1-1, with TRBD1 as a possible D gene (5 bases). Looked up from germline, CDR1 is SEHNR and CDR2 is FQNEAQ (reference sequence). V lost 7 bases, J lost 1 base, and 7 bases lay in between. CDR3 length equals 12 residues. The CDR3 DNA is TGTGCCAGCACAGGACAGAACACTGAAGCTTTCTTT. This codes for CASTGQNTEAFF.

This clonotype was found many times. The V call is TRBV2, the J call TRBJ2-2; no clear D. The germline V gene encodes CDR1 SNHLY and CDR2 FYNNEI. The CDR3 runs to 13 residues. Trimming stripped 7 bases from V and 7 bases from J, with 13 bases between. This CDR3 is CASIFVGNGELFF. The CDR3, as DNA: TGTGCCAGCATTTTCGTAGGGAACGGGGAGCTGTTTTTT.

This clonotype was detected many times. V usage is TRBV5-1 and J usage is TRBJ2-5, with 8 bases matching TRBD1. V lost 3 bases and J lost 4; bases outside the gene matches: 5. Germline values: CDR1 SGHRS, CDR2 YFSETQ. The CDR3 runs 14 residues. CDR3 amino acids: CASSSQGAGETQYF. CDR3 coding DNA: TGCGCCAGCAGCTCCCAGGGGGCTGGAGAGACCCAGTACTTC.

The chain joins TRBV12-3 or TRBV12-4 to TRBJ2-3; 7 bases fit TRBD2. This CDR3 region has 16 residues. V trimming: 2 bases; J trimming: 2 bases; junction bases outside the gene matches: 7. The CDR3 sequence: CASSLSVRGDTDTQYF. In DNA, the CDR3 is TGTGCCAGCAGTTTATCCGTTCGGGGGGACACAGATACGCAGTATTTT.

This clonotype was seen at least ten times. V and J are TRBV4-1 and TRBJ2-3; tentatively, D is TRBD2 (7 bases). The V gene lost 0 bases and the J gene lost 2 bases, with 12 bases spanning the gap. The CDR3 is 16 residues long. The V gene's germline CDR1 is MGHRA and CDR2 YSYEKL. This chain's CDR3 is CASSQDGRGPTDTQYF. DNA for the CDR3: TGCGCCAGCAGCCAAGATGGGCGGGGGCCCACAGATACGCAGTATTTT.

This clonotype was observed many times. DNA for the CDR3: TGTGCCACCAGTGATTTGGGGACAGGGGGTCCCCTGGAGCAGTACTTC. This encodes CATSDLGTGGPLEQYF. This chain links TRBV24-1 with TRBJ2-7, with 11 positions matching TRBD1. V trimming: 0 bases; J trimming: 7 bases; junction bases outside the gene matches: 7. This CDR3 comprises 16 residues. Germline CDR1 is KGHDR and CDR2 is SFDVKD.

At least ten counts were recorded for this clonotype. This sequence joins TRBV2 and TRBJ1-5; D uncertain. Germline assignment: CDR1 SNHLY and CDR2 FYNNEI. CDR3 length: 17 residues. Trimming removed 0 bases from V and 5 bases from J, with 17 bases in between. The CDR3 is CASSEAPWKGWYQPQHF. The CDR3 coding sequence is TGTGCCAGCAGTGAAGCCCCCTGGAAAGGGTGGTATCAGCCCCAGCATTTT.

This clonotype was recorded at least ten times. The chain recombines TRBV5-1 with TRBJ1-1; tentative D call: TRBD1 (5 bases). This CDR3 is 13 amino acids long. V was clipped by 5 bases and J by 1 base, with 9 bases between them. Germline V CDR1 and CDR2: SGHRS, YFSETQ. CDR3 sequence reads: CASSQGTNTEAFF. CDR3 bases: TGCGCCAGCAGTCAGGGTACGAACACTGAAGCTTTCTTT.

This clonotype occurred many times. The V gene is TRBV2, the J gene TRBJ2-5, with TRBD2 identical over 8 bases. This CDR3 region has 16 residues. Germline V gene lookup returns CDR1 SNHLY and CDR2 FYNNEI. J gave up 0 bases and V 3 bases, and 6 bases lay outside the gene matches. The CDR3 nucleotides read TGTGCCAGCAGTGATCGGAGTAGCGGGAACCAAGAGACCCAGTACTTC. It specifies CASSDRSSGNQETQYF.

This clonotype came up many times. The genes are TRBV28 and TRBJ2-1; TRBD2 matches at 9 bases. The CDR3 length is 14 residues. V shed 5 bases, J shed 15 bases, and the junction held 14 bases outside the gene matches. From germline, CDR1 is MDHEN and CDR2 SYDVKM. The DNA of the CDR3 is TGTGCCAGCAGTATAGGCGGGGGGGCAGGTATTCGGTTCTTC. Its protein is CASSIGGGAGIRFF. Looking up the rest from reference TRBV28 and TRBJ2-1 gives the full variable domain: DVKVTQSSRYLVKRTGEKVFLECVQDMDHENMFWYRQDPGLGLRLIYFSYDVKMKEKGDIPEGYSVSREKKERFSLILESASTNQTSMYLCASSIGGGAGIRFFGPGTRLTVL.

This chain links TRBV7-3 with TRBJ2-1; TRBD2 matches at 7 bases. CDR1 SGHTA and CDR2 FQGTGA come from the germline V gene. With 2 bases clipped from V and 6 bases from J, the junction kept 4 bases outside the gene matches. The CDR3 totals 14 residues. The CDR3 DNA is TGTGCCAGCAGCTTAGACGGGGGGTTCAATGAGCAGTTCTTC. As protein: CASSLDGGFNEQFF.

In its sample, this clonotype was seen many times. The rearrangement uses TRBV5-1 and TRBJ2-7, with D perhaps assigned TRBD1 or TRBD2 (6 bases each). Trimming cost V 3 bases and J 0 bases, with 16 bases left between them. The CDR3 extends over 16 amino acids. Germline V lookup: CDR1 SGHRS, CDR2 YFSETQ. CDR3 sequence: CASSYRRGPDSYEQYF. In nucleotides, the CDR3 is TGCGCCAGCAGCTACCGACGGGGGCCCGACTCCTACGAGCAGTACTTC.

This clonotype was observed many times. The chain combines TRBV12-3 or TRBV12-4 with TRBJ2-7; 9 nucleotides align to TRBD1. V trimming: 6 bases; J trimming: 6 bases; junction bases outside the gene matches: 3. The CDR3 has 12 amino acids. In DNA form, the CDR3 reads TGTGCCAGCAGGACAGGGGGTGGCGAGCAGTACTTC. It yields the protein CASRTGGGEQYF.

Only a few counts were recorded for this clonotype. A single base separates this from a much larger clone, so it may be a read error. The CDR3 nucleotides read TGTGCCAGCAGACAGGGACGAAGTCAGCCCCGGCATTTT. Amino acid sequence: CASRQGRSQPRHF. The J gene is TRBJ1-5, the V gene TRBV12-3 or TRBV12-4; D possibly corresponds to TRBD1 (6 bases). The CDR3 extends over 13 amino acids.

This clonotype was counted at least ten times. The V and J genes are TRBV12-3 or TRBV12-4 and TRBJ2-7; 10 positions match TRBD1. The CDR3 is 15 residues long. The J segment lost 5 bases and the V segment lost 2 bases, leaving 6 bases of the junction unmatched. CDR3 sequence reads: CASSLYGTGVHEQYF. Written as DNA, the CDR3 is TGTGCCAGCAGTTTATATGGGACAGGGGTCCACGAGCAGTACTTC.

This clonotype was seen many times. The chain combines TRBV20-1 with TRBJ2-3; D unclear. This CDR3 is built from 15 residues. Germline CDR1 reads DFQATT; CDR2 reads SNEGSKA (reference sequence). V lost 3 bases, J lost 0 bases, and 13 bases lay in between. CDR3: CSARSRRHSTDTQYF. The CDR3, as DNA: TGCAGTGCTAGGAGCCGCAGACATAGCACAGATACGCAGTATTTT.

This clonotype occurred many times. The genes are TRBV28 and TRBJ2-7; D not resolved. CDR1 and CDR2 (germline): MDHEN, SYDVKM. The length of the CDR3 is 14 residues. V was cut by 3 bases and J by 5 bases, with 14 bases left in between. Written as DNA, the CDR3 is TGTGCCAGCAGTTTTTCAGCCAAGCCTCACGAGCAGTACTTC. It is translated as CASSFSAKPHEQYF. The full variable domain, in which reference TRBV28 and TRBJ2-7 provide the parts outside the CDR3, is DVKVTQSSRYLVKRTGEKVFLECVQDMDHENMFWYRQDPGLGLRLIYFSYDVKMKEKGDIPEGYSVSREKKERFSLILESASTNQTSMYLCASSFSAKPHEQYFGPGTRLTVT.

This clonotype was observed at least ten times. The chain couples TRBV5-1 to TRBJ1-4; 10 nucleotides align to TRBD1. With V trimmed by 4 bases and J by 8 bases, 8 bases remained unmatched. Germline V lookup: CDR1 SGHRS, CDR2 YFSETQ. CDR3 size: 15 residues. For the CDR3, the DNA is TGCGCCAGCAGCATTGGACAGGGGGAAGGGGAAAAACTGTTTTTT. Residues: CASSIGQGEGEKLFF.

This clonotype was observed many times. This sequence joins TRBV5-1 and TRBJ2-3; possibly TRBD1 or TRBD2 for D (5 bases each). CDR1 is SGHRS and CDR2 is YFSETQ in the germline V gene. This CDR3 contains 14 residues. V gave up 4 bases and J gave up 0 bases, with 9 bases separating them. CDR3 nucleotides: TGCGCCAGCAGCACGGGACGAAGCACAGATACGCAGTATTTT. It is translated as CASSTGRSTDTQYF.

The CDR3 is CATGPFTDTQYF. Written as DNA, the CDR3 is TGTGCCACCGGGCCTTTCACAGATACGCAGTATTTT. V gene TRBV11-1 combines with J gene TRBJ2-3; D is unclear. Germline CDR1 SGHAT, CDR2 FQDESV (reference sequence). The CDR3 sequence is 12 residues long. V was shortened by 10 bases and J by 2 bases, with 10 bases between the two germline ends.

The count of this clonotype is one. This chain links TRBV12-3 or TRBV12-4 with TRBJ2-5; the match to TRBD2 covers 9 bases. Trimming cost V 2 bases and J 4 bases; bases outside gene matches: 5. CDR3 length equals 15 residues. DNA of the CDR3: TGTGCCAGCAGTTTAATAGCGGGAGTTCGAGAGACCCAGTACTTC. As protein: CASSLIAGVRETQYF.

This clonotype came up many times. This chain links TRBV9 with TRBJ2-7, with TRBD1 matching over 9 bases. The V and J ends lost 3 bases and 6 bases, in that order; junction bases with no gene match: 4. The germline CDR1 and CDR2 sequences are SGDLS and YYNGEE. The CDR3 consists of 13 residues. The CDR3 region has the DNA TGTGCCAGCAGCGCCGGGACAGGGAGCGAGCAGTACTTC. Translation: CASSAGTGSEQYF. Full variable domain (outside the CDR3, taken from reference TRBV9 and TRBJ2-7): DSGVTQTPKHLITATGQRVTLRCSPRSGDLSVYWYQQSLDQGLQFLIQYYNGEERAKGNILERFSAQQFPDLHSELNLSSLELGDSALYFCASSAGTGSEQYFGPGTRLTVT.

The chain links TRBV4-1 to TRBJ2-3; 8 bases line up with TRBD1. CDR1 is MGHRA, CDR2 YSYEKL, per germline. The CDR3 totals 14 residues. Trimming took 6 bases from V and 1 from J; bases not matched to a gene: 3. DNA for the CDR3: TGCGCCAGCAGGCGCAGGGGGCGCACAGATACGCAGTATTTT. This sequence encodes CASRRRGRTDTQYF.

In this sample, this clonotype turned up many times. This chain uses TRBV12-3 or TRBV12-4 with TRBJ2-3, with D perhaps matching TRBD1 or TRBD2 (5 bases each). Trimming left V 6 bases short and J 3 bases short, with 10 bases between. This CDR3 comprises 13 residues. The CDR3 DNA sequence: TGTGCCAGCAGGCAGGGAGTAACAGATACGCAGTATTTT. Translating gives CASRQGVTDTQYF.

This clonotype showed up many times. This rearrangement joins TRBV12-5 to TRBJ1-5; 7 positions match TRBD1. Looked up from germline, CDR1 is LGHNT and CDR2 is FRNRAP. Trimming cost V 6 bases and J 1 base; bases outside gene matches: 6. The CDR3 runs to 15 residues. CDR3 coding DNA: TGTGCTAGTGGATCCGAACAGGGGAGCAATCAGCCCCAGCATTTT. Translation gives CASGSEQGSNQPQHF.

The V call is TRBV7-2, the J call TRBJ2-5; D uncertain. The CDR3 contains 14 residues. Germline CDR1 SGHTA, CDR2 FQGNSA. Between the trimmed V and J ends, which lost 1 base and 1 base, there was a span of 7 bases. The CDR3 protein is CASSLEAPQETQYF. In DNA, the CDR3 is TGTGCCAGCAGCTTAGAGGCACCCCAAGAGACCCAGTACTTC. Complete variable domain (other parts from reference TRBV7-2 and TRBJ2-5): GAGVSQSPSNKVTEKGKDVELRCDPISGHTALYWYRQSLGQGLEFLIYFQGNSAPDKSGLPSDRFSAERTGGSVSTLTIQRTQQEDSAVYLCASSLEAPQETQYFGPGTRLLVL.

Ten or more counts support this clonotype. The chain employs TRBV4-1 and TRBJ2-3, with 14 bases lining up with TRBD2. The germline V gene encodes CDR1 MGHRA and CDR2 YSYEKL. Trimming took 3 bases from V and 7 from J; bases not matched to a gene: 12. CDR3 length: 18 residues. The CDR3 loop reads CASSQERLAGGQGNTQYF. The CDR3 DNA sequence: TGCGCCAGCAGCCAGGAAAGACTAGCGGGGGGGCAGGGTAATACGCAGTATTTT.

This clonotype was recorded many times. The genes are TRBV7-9 and TRBJ1-2; D uncertain. Between the trimmed V and J ends, which lost 4 bases and 4 bases, there was a span of 7 bases. This CDR3 has 12 amino acids. Germline lookup yields CDR1 SEHNR and CDR2 FQNEAQ (reference sequence). The CDR3 reads CASSSRTYGYTF. The DNA of the CDR3 is TGTGCCAGCAGCTCCCGAACCTATGGCTACACCTTC.